This note documents a single T cell receptor beta chain sequence. The antigen remains unidentified. Germline V CDR1 and CDR2: MNHEY, SMNVEV (reference sequence). The CDR3 has 13 residues. V dropped 4 bases and J dropped 9 bases, with 10 bases sitting between them. This entry belongs to a study of blood T cells in healthy people across ages. Study results and limitations: In long-lived donors, naive CD4+ cell counts and diversity exceeded those of aged donors.

The second PCR ran roughly 7 to 12 cycles with a sample-barcoded 5' primer and J-beta primers. Each cDNA molecule carried a tag from a template-switch adaptor that contained 12 random nucleotides. All samples gave at least 3 million CDR3-containing paired-end reads. TCRdb used MiXCR to reprocess the 5' RACE reads, holding one entry per CDR3 protein. Of about 1.7 million distinct CDR3 sequences in the sample, roughly 30% were seen once. The chain has TRBV27 and TRBJ1-6; unclear D gene. The sample was blood. This clonotype originated in a woman under 40 in good health. The DNA of the CDR3 is TGTGCCAGCAGTTCAAACGGCTTTTCACCCCTCCACTTT. It encodes CASSSNGFSPLHF.